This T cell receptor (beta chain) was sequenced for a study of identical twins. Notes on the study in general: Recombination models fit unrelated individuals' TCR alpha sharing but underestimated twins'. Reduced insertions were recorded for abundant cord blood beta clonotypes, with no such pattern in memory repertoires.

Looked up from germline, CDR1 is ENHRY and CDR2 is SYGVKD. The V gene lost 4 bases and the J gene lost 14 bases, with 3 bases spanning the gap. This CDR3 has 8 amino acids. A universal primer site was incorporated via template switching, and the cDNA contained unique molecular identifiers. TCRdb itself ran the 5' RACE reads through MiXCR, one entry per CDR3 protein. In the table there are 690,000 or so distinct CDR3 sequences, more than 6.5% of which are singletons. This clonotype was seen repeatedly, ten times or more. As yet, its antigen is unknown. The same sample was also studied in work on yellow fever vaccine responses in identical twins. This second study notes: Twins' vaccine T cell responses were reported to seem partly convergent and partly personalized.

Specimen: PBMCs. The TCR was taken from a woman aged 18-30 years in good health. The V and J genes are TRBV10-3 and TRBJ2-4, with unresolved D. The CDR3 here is CAISAEYF. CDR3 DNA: TGTGCCATCAGTGCGGAGTACTTC.